The clone carrying this T cell receptor (beta chain) occurred many times. Its antigen is unidentified. This sample was included in a study of neurological immune-mediated disorders. General study findings and limits: Multiple sclerosis was found to have the least TCR clonal expansion, below healthy controls, and HTLV-1-associated myelopathy the most. None of the CDR3 amino acid sequences of expanded clones were shared across subjects, and this suggested private repertoires in all groups.

V was shortened by 6 bases and J by 9 bases, with 9 bases between the two germline ends. This CDR3 has 12 residues. CD4+ or CD8+ T cells, 1 million per library, were used for sorted libraries. Sequencing runs each yielded over 190 million TCR-beta sequences from 15-18 subjects. TCRdb re-called the 5' RACE reads with MiXCR, one entry per CDR3 protein. This sample has 35,000 to 40,000 distinct CDR3 sequences, with roughly 10% found just once. V is TRBV12-3 or TRBV12-4 and J is TRBJ1-6, with D possibly matching TRBD1 (5 bases). The sequence was obtained from a woman aged 25 to 39 with HTLV-1-associated myelopathy (HAM/TSP). The sequenced material came from CD4+ T cells from blood. The CDR3 DNA follows: TGTGCCAGCAGCCCGGGACTTTCACCCCTCCACTTT. This gives the protein CASSPGLSPLHF.